Detailed here is one TCR beta chain. This specimen comes from a study of blood T cell repertoires in COVID-19. The wider study: From T cells, B-cell-depleted T cells, or PBMCs came the material, which was cDNA or gDNA.

In the original analysis: By means of reference gene primer amplification, nucleated cell counts were estimated. The data were produced by immunoSEQ multiplex PCR, yet TCRdb's version contains in-frame clones alone and is incomplete. That table furnishes V, J and clone size, whereas the DNA furnished D and trimming. The sample has tens of thousands of clones, 82% seen once. V lost 3 bases, J lost 0 bases, and 1 base stayed unmatched. Germline CDR1 and CDR2: LNHDA and SQIVND (reference sequence). The CDR3 sequence is 14 residues long. This TCR came from a woman aged 60-70 years with acute or convalescent COVID-19. The rearrangement links TRBV19 to TRBJ1-1; 7 bases map to TRBD1. Sequenced input: peripheral blood. This CDR3 is CASSMGQMNTEAFF. CDR3 coding DNA: TGTGCCAGTAGTATGGGACAGATGAACACTGAAGCTTTCTTT.